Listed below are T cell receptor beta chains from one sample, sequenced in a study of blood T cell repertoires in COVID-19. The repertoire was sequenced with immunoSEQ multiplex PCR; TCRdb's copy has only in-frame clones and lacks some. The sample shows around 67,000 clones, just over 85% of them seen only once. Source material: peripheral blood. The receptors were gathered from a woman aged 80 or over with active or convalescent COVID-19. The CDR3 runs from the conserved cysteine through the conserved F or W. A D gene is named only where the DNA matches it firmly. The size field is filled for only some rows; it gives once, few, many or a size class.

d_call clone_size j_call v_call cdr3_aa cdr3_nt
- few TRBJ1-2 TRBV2 CASSVDMGLYGYTF TGTGCCAGCAGTGTAGACATGGGGCTTTATGGCTACACCTTC
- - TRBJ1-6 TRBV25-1 CASSGYDNSPLHF TGTGCCAGCAGTGGCTACGATAATTCACCCCTCCACTTT
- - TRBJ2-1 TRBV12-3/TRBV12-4 CASSGRHNEQFF TGTGCCAGCAGTGGGCGCCACAATGAGCAGTTCTTC
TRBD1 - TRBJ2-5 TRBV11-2 CASSFDRVNVAETQYF TGTGCCAGCAGCTTCGACAGGGTAAATGTGGCGGAGACCCAGTACTTC
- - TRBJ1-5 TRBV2 CASTPSTGLSQPQHF TGTGCCAGCACCCCGAGCACGGGACTGTCCCAGCCCCAGCATTTT
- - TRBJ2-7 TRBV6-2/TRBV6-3 CASSYPLGGENEQYF TGTGCCAGCAGTTACCCCCTAGGGGGAGAAAACGAGCAGTACTTC
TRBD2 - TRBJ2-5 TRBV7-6 CASSILSLAGGVTQYF TGTGCCAGCAGCATTTTATCCCTAGCGGGGGGGGTGACCCAGTACTTC
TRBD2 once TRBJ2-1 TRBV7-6 CASSPVASGRAVSYNEQFF TGTGCCAGCAGCCCAGTGGCTAGCGGGAGGGCCGTCTCCTACAATGAGCAGTTCTTC
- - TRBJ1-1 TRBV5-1 CASSLAGGVAFF TGCGCCAGCAGCTTGGCCGGAGGGGTGGCTTTCTTT
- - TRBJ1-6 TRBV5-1 CASSLTGSDSPLHF TGCGCCAGCAGCTTGACAGGTTCTGATTCACCCCTCCACTTT
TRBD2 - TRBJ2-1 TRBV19 CASRLAGLDNEQFF TGTGCCAGCCGACTAGCGGGTCTTGATAATGAGCAGTTCTTC
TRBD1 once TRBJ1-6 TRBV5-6 CASSLGDRNSPLHF TGTGCCAGCAGCTTGGGGGACAGGAATTCACCCCTCCACTTT
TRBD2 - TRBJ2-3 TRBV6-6 CASSYGTSDVDTQYF TGTGCCAGCAGTTACGGGACTAGCGATGTAGATACGCAGTATTTT
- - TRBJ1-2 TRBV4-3 CASSQEERGRYGYTF TGCGCCAGCAGCCAAGAAGAGAGAGGGAGGTATGGCTACACCTTC
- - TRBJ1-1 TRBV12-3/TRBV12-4 CASSLRERTEAFF TGTGCCAGCAGTTTACGAGAGAGGACTGAAGCTTTCTTT
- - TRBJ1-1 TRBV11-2 CASSLVKNTEAFF TGTGCCAGCAGCTTAGTCAAGAACACTGAAGCTTTCTTT
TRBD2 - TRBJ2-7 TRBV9 CASSPGTSDYEQYF TGTGCCAGCAGCCCGGGGACTAGCGACTACGAGCAGTACTTC
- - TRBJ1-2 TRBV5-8 CASSTRGGMDYGYTF TGTGCCAGCAGCACCCGGGGAGGGATGGACTATGGCTACACCTTC
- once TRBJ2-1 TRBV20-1 CSARDRHEQFF TGCAGTGCTAGAGATCGTCATGAGCAGTTCTTC
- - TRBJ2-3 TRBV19 CASSTGEGGRADTQYF TGTGCCAGTAGTACCGGGGAAGGAGGTAGGGCAGATACGCAGTATTTT
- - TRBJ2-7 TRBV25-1 CASSRQDTSYEQYF TGTGCCAGCAGTCGACAGGACACCTCCTACGAGCAGTACTTC
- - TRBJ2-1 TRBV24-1 CATSDRLGPMDARQFF TGTGCCACCAGTGACCGACTAGGCCCGATGGACGCCAGGCAGTTCTTC
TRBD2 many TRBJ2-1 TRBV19 CASSTVGLAVEQFF TGTGCCAGTAGTACCGTGGGACTAGCGGTGGAGCAGTTCTTC
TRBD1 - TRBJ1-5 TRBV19 CASSILGQPNQPQHF TGTGCCAGTAGTATTTTGGGACAGCCCAATCAGCCCCAGCATTTT
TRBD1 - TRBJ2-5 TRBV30 CAWSSRGRETQYF TGTGCCTGGAGTTCCAGGGGGCGGGAGACCCAGTACTTC
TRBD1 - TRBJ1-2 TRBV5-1 CASSLDRLYGYTF TGCGCCAGCAGCCTGGACAGGCTCTATGGCTACACCTTC
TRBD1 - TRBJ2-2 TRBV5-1 CASKTGLNTGELFF TGCGCCAGCAAGACAGGGTTGAACACCGGGGAGCTGTTTTTT
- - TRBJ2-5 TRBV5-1 CASSRGGGVQETQYF TGCGCCAGCAGCCGGGGAGGAGGGGTACAAGAGACCCAGTACTTC
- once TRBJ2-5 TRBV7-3 CASSAAGETQYF TGTGCCAGCAGCGCCGCGGGGGAGACCCAGTACTTC
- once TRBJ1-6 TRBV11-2 CASSIGAVRASPLHF TGTGCCAGCAGCATAGGGGCGGTGAGGGCTTCACCCCTCCACTTT
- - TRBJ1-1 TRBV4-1 CASSQGTDMNTEAFF TGCGCCAGCAGCCAAGGGACAGACATGAACACTGAAGCTTTCTTT
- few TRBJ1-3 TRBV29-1 CSVGTEAGNTIYF TGCAGCGTTGGGACAGAGGCTGGAAACACCATATATTTT
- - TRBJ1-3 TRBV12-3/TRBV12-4 CASSRGGNTIYF TGTGCCAGCAGTCGAGGAGGAAACACCATATATTTT
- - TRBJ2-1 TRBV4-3 CASSPAGTLYNEQFF TGCGCCAGCAGCCCGGCAGGGACACTCTACAATGAGCAGTTCTTC
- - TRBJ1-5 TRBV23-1 CASSQSGGRALAGQPQHF TGCGCCAGCAGTCAATCGGGAGGGAGAGCCCTAGCCGGTCAGCCCCAGCATTTT
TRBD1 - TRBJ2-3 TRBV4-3 CASSRRGPSTDTQYF TGCGCCAGCAGCCGCAGGGGGCCTAGCACAGATACGCAGTATTTT
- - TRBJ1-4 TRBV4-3 CASSQDAFNEKLFF TGCGCCAGCAGCCAAGATGCGTTTAATGAAAAACTGTTTTTT
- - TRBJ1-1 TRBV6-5 CASSYLQGQVVSFF TGTGCCAGCAGTTACCTCCAGGGCCAGGTCGTATCTTTCTTT
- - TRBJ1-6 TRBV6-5 CASRSGREGISPLHF TGTGCCAGCCGAAGCGGGCGGGAGGGAATTTCACCCCTCCACTTT
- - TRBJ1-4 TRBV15 CATSRGEANEKLFF TGTGCCACCAGCAGAGGGGAGGCCAATGAAAAACTGTTTTTT
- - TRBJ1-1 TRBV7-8 CASSLGRVAEAFF TGTGCCAGCAGCTTAGGCAGGGTGGCTGAAGCTTTCTTT
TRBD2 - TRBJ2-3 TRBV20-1 CSASSGSTDTQYF TGCAGTGCTAGTAGCGGGAGTACAGATACGCAGTATTTT
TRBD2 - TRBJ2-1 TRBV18 CASSPLAGASYNEQFF TGTGCCAGCTCACCTCTAGCGGGCGCCTCCTACAATGAGCAGTTCTTC
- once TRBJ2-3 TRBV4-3 CASSSRQAQDTQYF TGCGCCAGCAGCTCCAGACAGGCACAAGATACGCAGTATTTT
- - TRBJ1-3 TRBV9 CASSVDGSNSGNTIYF TGTGCCAGCAGCGTAGACGGGTCCAACTCTGGAAACACCATATATTTT
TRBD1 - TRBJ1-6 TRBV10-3 CAISPLQGASSPLHF TGTGCCATCAGTCCGTTACAGGGGGCGAGTTCACCCCTCCACTTT
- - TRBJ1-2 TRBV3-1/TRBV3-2 CASTHRDISAGYTF TGTGCCAGCACCCACCGGGACATTTCAGCCGGCTACACCTTC
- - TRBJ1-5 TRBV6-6 CASSYEGKGFGTQHF TGTGCCAGCAGTTACGAAGGCAAGGGTTTCGGGACCCAGCATTTT
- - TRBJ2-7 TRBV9 CASSPLGASYEQYF TGTGCCAGCTCCCCCCTAGGTGCGTCCTACGAGCAGTACTTC
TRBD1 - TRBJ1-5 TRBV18 CASSGGTGVNQPQHF TGTGCCAGCTCAGGAGGGACAGGGGTGAATCAGCCCCAGCATTTT
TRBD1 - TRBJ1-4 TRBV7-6 CASSLPRWDRRGEKLFF TGTGCCAGCAGCTTACCGAGGTGGGACAGGAGAGGGGAAAAACTGTTTTTT
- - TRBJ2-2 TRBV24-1 CATSVPQGPFTGELFF TGTGCCACCAGTGTCCCCCAGGGGCCCTTCACCGGGGAGCTGTTTTTT
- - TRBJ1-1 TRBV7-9 CASSLVENTEAFF TGTGCCAGCAGCTTAGTAGAGAACACTGAAGCTTTCTTT
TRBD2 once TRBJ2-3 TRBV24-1 CATSDSGGLTDTQYF TGTGCCACCAGTGATTCGGGGGGGCTGACAGATACGCAGTATTTT
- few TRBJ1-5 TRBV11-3 CASSLGGPFPNQPQHF TGTGCCAGCAGCTTGGGGGGTCCGTTTCCCAATCAGCCCCAGCATTTT
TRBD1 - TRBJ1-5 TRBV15 CATSWRGGFGQPQHF TGTGCCACCAGCTGGAGAGGGGGCTTTGGTCAGCCCCAGCATTTT